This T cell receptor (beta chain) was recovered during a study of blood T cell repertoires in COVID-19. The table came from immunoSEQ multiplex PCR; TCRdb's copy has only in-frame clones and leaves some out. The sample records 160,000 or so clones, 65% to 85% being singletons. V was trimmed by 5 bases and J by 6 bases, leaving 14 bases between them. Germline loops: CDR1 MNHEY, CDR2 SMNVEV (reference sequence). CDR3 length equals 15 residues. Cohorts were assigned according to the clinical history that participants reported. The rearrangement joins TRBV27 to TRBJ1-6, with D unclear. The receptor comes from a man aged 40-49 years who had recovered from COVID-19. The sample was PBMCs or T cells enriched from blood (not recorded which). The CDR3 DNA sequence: TGTGCCAGCAGTCAAACTAGCATCGGTAATTCACCCCTCCACTTT. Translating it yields CASSQTSIGNSPLHF.